The 17 T cell receptor beta chains presented below share a single source sample, sequenced in a study of blood T cell repertoires in COVID-19. Some clones are missing from TCRdb's copy, which holds only in-frame ones; the method was immunoSEQ multiplex PCR. The sample lists approximately 310,000 clones; over 75% were seen once. The source material was peripheral blood. The receptors here all came from a woman between 45 and 60 years old who had recovered from COVID-19.

The genes are TRBV28 and TRBJ1-2; D is unresolved. Looked up from germline, CDR1 is MDHEN and CDR2 is SYDVKM. The CDR3 has 13 amino acids. Deletions cut 8 bases from V and 3 bases from J, with 13 bases between. CDR3 sequence reads: CASRTSGYYGYTF. The CDR3 nucleotides read TGTGCCAGCCGTACCTCAGGTTACTATGGCTACACCTTC.

The chain combines TRBV7-2 with TRBJ1-2, with 9 bases lining up with TRBD1. The V segment lost 5 bases and the J segment 5 bases; nucleotides outside the gene matches: 3. CDR3 size: 13 residues. CDR1 is SGHTA and CDR2 is FQGNSA in the germline V gene. CDR3 region: CASSPGTGYGYTF. CDR3 nucleotide sequence: TGTGCCAGCAGCCCCGGGACAGGGTATGGCTACACCTTC.

Concerning this clone itself: This sample includes further DNA sequences coding for the same CDR3. The chain employs TRBV10-2 and TRBJ1-2; D perhaps matches TRBD1 (6 bases). The V end was cut by 3 bases, the J end by 4 bases, with 6 bases between. Germline CDR1 and CDR2: WSHSY and SAAADI. The CDR3 totals 12 residues. The CDR3 DNA reads TGCGCCAGCAGTGAACAGGGCTATGGCTACACCTTC. Its protein is CASSEQGYGYTF.

This chain connects TRBV4-1 to TRBJ1-1; 7 nucleotides align to TRBD1. CDR3 length equals 14 residues. V lost 4 bases and J lost 4; bases outside the gene matches: 6. Looked up from germline, CDR1 is MGHRA and CDR2 is YSYEKL. The CDR3 sequence is CASSPTPGGTEAFF. Here the CDR3 DNA reads TGCGCCAGCAGCCCAACCCCAGGGGGCACTGAAGCTTTCTTT.

The genes are TRBV7-2 and TRBJ2-1, with 15 bases identical to TRBD2. CDR1 is SGHTA, CDR2 FQGNSA, per germline. V trimming: 2 bases; J trimming: 12 bases; junction bases outside the gene matches: 11. This CDR3 region has 17 residues. The CDR3 loop reads CASSLSTGTSGRSGQFF. In DNA form, the CDR3 reads TGTGCCAGCAGCTTATCTACTGGGACTAGCGGGAGGTCCGGGCAGTTCTTC.

V is TRBV19 and J is TRBJ1-1, with a possible D match to TRBD1 (5 bases). CDR1 is LNHDA and CDR2 is SQIVND in the germline V gene (reference sequence). V gave up 2 bases and J gave up 1 base, with 11 bases separating them. The CDR3 extends over 15 amino acids. CDR3: CASSILTDANTEAFF. The CDR3 DNA reads as TGTGCCAGTAGTATACTGACAGACGCGAACACTGAAGCTTTCTTT.

V gene TRBV29-1 combines with J gene TRBJ1-1, with D hard to call. This CDR3 contains 12 residues. With 7 bases removed from V and 0 bases from J, the gap between germline ends came to 9 bases. Germline V gene sequence: CDR1 SQVTM, CDR2 ANQGSEA. The CDR3 loop is CSAGVVNTEAFF. The CDR3 bases are TGCAGCGCGGGAGTAGTGAACACTGAAGCTTTCTTT.

V is TRBV9 and J is TRBJ1-2; possibly TRBD1 for D (5 bases). Trimming pared 4 bases from V and 0 bases from J, leaving 22 bases between. Per germline, CDR1 SGDLS and CDR2 YYNGEE. This CDR3 spans 18 amino acids. The CDR3 DNA sequence: TGTGCCAGCAGCAAACGAGTGAACCGGGACTGGACTAACTATGGCTACACCTTC. It encodes CASSKRVNRDWTNYGYTF.

The chain couples TRBV2 to TRBJ2-3, with D hard to call. This CDR3 is 13 amino acids long. Trimming removed 6 bases at V and 2 bases at J, with 9 bases between. Germline assignment: CDR1 SNHLY and CDR2 FYNNEI. CDR3 residues: CASRADITDTQYF. In DNA, the CDR3 is TGTGCCAGCAGGGCAGACATCACAGATACGCAGTATTTT.

The rearrangement uses TRBV2 and TRBJ2-1; 9 bases line up with TRBD1. CDR3 size: 14 residues. Germline values: CDR1 SNHLY, CDR2 FYNNEI. V gave up 2 bases and J gave up 10 bases; unmatched junction bases: 6. DNA of the CDR3: TGTGCCAGCAGTGAATTACAGGGGGCAGGGGAGCAGTTCTTC. Its protein product is CASSELQGAGEQFF.

The chain combines TRBV3-1 (or the pseudogene TRBV3-2) with TRBJ2-1, with D perhaps matching TRBD1 (5 bases). Per the germline V gene, CDR1 is LGHDT and CDR2 is YNNKEL (reference sequence). Trimming took off 1 base at V and 6 bases at J, with 10 bases between the two ends. The CDR3 consists of 14 residues. CDR3 in DNA: TGTGCCAGCAGCCAAGCGTCTAGGGGCAATGAGCAGTTCTTC. It codes for CASSQASRGNEQFF.

The chain links TRBV4-3 to TRBJ1-1; D is ambiguous. The V gene lost 8 bases and the J gene lost 0 bases, with 10 bases spanning the gap. The CDR3 totals 13 residues. CDR1 and CDR2 (germline): LGHNA, YSLEER. The CDR3, as DNA: TGCGCCAGCGGACTAACAGTGAACACTGAAGCTTTCTTT. Translated: CASGLTVNTEAFF.

This chain joins TRBV23-1 and TRBJ1-3; a possible D gene is TRBD1 (5 bases). TRBV23-1 is classed as an ORF, of uncertain function. V was shortened by 11 bases and J by 4 bases, with 9 bases between the two germline ends. The CDR3 runs 11 residues. The CDR3 is CAPRGGNTIYF. CDR3 DNA sequence: TGCGCCCCCCGGGGGGGAAACACCATATATTTT.

The J gene is TRBJ2-3, the V gene TRBV5-4, with 11 bases aligning to TRBD2. The CDR3 has 20 amino acids. With 4 bases clipped from V and 3 bases from J, the junction kept 19 bases outside the gene matches. Germline V gene data show CDR1 as SGHNT and CDR2 as YYREEE (reference sequence). The CDR3 nucleotides read TGTGCCAGCAGCGGGGGTCCGGGACTAGCGGAAAGGTGGATGACAGATACGCAGTATTTT. This translates into CASSGGPGLAERWMTDTQYF.

V usage is TRBV27 and J usage is TRBJ1-5; no clear D. V lost 5 bases and J lost 3, with 11 bases in between. CDR1 MNHEY and CDR2 SMNVEV come from the germline V gene (reference sequence). The CDR3 totals 14 residues. The DNA for the CDR3 is TGTGCCAGCAGTGTGGGAGGAGACAATCAGCCCCAGCATTTT. Its translation is CASSVGGDNQPQHF.

The rearrangement uses TRBV7-8 and TRBJ2-7, with D hard to call. The V gene lost 5 bases and the J gene lost 7 bases, with 12 bases spanning the gap. Germline V gene data show CDR1 as SGHVS and CDR2 as FQNEAQ. This CDR3 is 12 amino acids long. The CDR3 region is CASSLHFREQYF. The CDR3 bases are TGTGCCAGCAGCCTCCATTTCAGGGAGCAGTACTTC.

This clone has a handful of counts. This rearrangement joins TRBV7-2 to TRBJ1-1; TRBD1 is a possible D gene (5 bases). The CDR3 is 14 amino acids. Germline V gives CDR1 SGHTA, CDR2 FQGNSA. The V gene lost 5 bases and the J gene lost 7 bases, with 17 bases spanning the gap. CDR3 sequence: CASSPTTATIEAFF. CDR3 sequence (DNA): TGTGCCAGCAGCCCCACGACAGCTACTATTGAAGCTTTCTTT.